The next 3 T cell receptor beta chains were all read from a single sample in a study of blood T cell repertoires in COVID-19. TCRdb's copy holds only in-frame clones and misses some; the assay was immunoSEQ multiplex PCR. The table has 210,000 or so clones, 80% seen once. Sequenced input: PBMCs or T cells enriched from blood (not recorded which). These receptors all come from a man aged 25 to 40 with acute COVID-19.

This chain connects TRBV28 to TRBJ2-1, with D perhaps TRBD1 (6 bases). With 6 bases removed from V and 7 bases from J, the gap between germline ends came to 13 bases. CDR1 and CDR2 (germline): MDHEN, SYDVKM. The CDR3 runs 13 residues. The CDR3 nucleotides read TGTGCCAGCAGCCCTACAGGGTGGAATGAGCAGTTCTTC. It codes for CASSPTGWNEQFF. Looking up the rest from reference TRBV28 and TRBJ2-1 gives the full variable domain: DVKVTQSSRYLVKRTGEKVFLECVQDMDHENMFWYRQDPGLGLRLIYFSYDVKMKEKGDIPEGYSVSREKKERFSLILESASTNQTSMYLCASSPTGWNEQFFGPGTRLTVL.

The chain uses TRBV5-5 and TRBJ1-1; possibly TRBD1 for D (6 bases). Trimming took off 0 bases at V and 0 bases at J, with 12 bases between the two ends. CDR1 and CDR2 from the germline V gene are SGHKS and YYEKEE (reference sequence). This CDR3 has 16 residues. The CDR3: CASSLVQGTMNTEAFF. CDR3 bases: TGTGCCAGCAGCTTGGTTCAGGGGACGATGAACACTGAAGCTTTCTTT.

The CDR3 reads CSAQHGGQYF. Written as DNA, the CDR3 is TGCAGTGCCCAGCATGGAGGGCAGTACTTC. The chain uses TRBV20-1 and TRBJ2-7, with D maybe TRBD2 (5 bases). Germline V gives CDR1 DFQATT, CDR2 SNEGSKA (reference sequence). V lost 6 bases and J 9 bases, leaving 12 bases between the germline ends. The length of the CDR3 is 10 residues.